These 22 T cell receptor beta chains were sequenced from one sample in a study of T cell changes during pregnancy in multiple sclerosis. The data were produced by immunoSEQ multiplex PCR, yet TCRdb's version contains in-frame clones alone and is incomplete. Altogether tens of thousands of clones are present, around nine tenths being singletons, with the ten largest covering less than 0.6%. The material sequenced was CD4+ T cells from peripheral blood mononuclear cells, taken in the second trimester of pregnancy. The receptors derive from a female donor with multiple sclerosis, enrolled in a pregnancy study.

This clone was detected once. The chain uses TRBV7-2 and TRBJ2-5; 9 bases are shared with TRBD2. The CDR3 spans 18 residues. V dropped 1 base and J dropped 3; count of bases not matched to a gene: 12. Germline V CDR1 and CDR2: SGHTA, FQGNSA. The CDR3 spells CASSLVGRRGGLKETQYF. The DNA for the CDR3 is TGTGCCAGCAGCTTAGTAGGTCGGCGGGGGGGCTTAAAAGAGACCCAGTACTTC.

This clone has just one count. The V and J genes are TRBV6-1 and TRBJ2-7; 10 nucleotides agree with TRBD1. The CDR3 sequence is 14 residues long. J lost 3 bases, V lost 5 bases, and 4 bases had no gene match. Germline CDR1 reads MNHNS; CDR2 reads SASEGT. CDR3 residues: CASSPRDRGYEQYF. CDR3 DNA sequence: TGTGCCAGCAGTCCCCGGGACAGGGGCTACGAGCAGTACTTC.

CDR3 nucleotide sequence: TGTGCCAGCAGTTCCGGACTAGCGGGAGCTCTCACAGATACGCAGTATTTT. This gives the protein CASSSGLAGALTDTQYF. The chain combines TRBV28 with TRBJ2-3; 13 bases line up with TRBD2. The CDR3 loop spans 17 amino acids. The J segment lost 2 bases and the V segment lost 4 bases, leaving 6 bases of the junction unmatched. CDR1 MDHEN and CDR2 SYDVKM come from the germline V gene.

V and J are TRBV13 and TRBJ1-1, with 7 bases matching TRBD1. With V trimmed by 1 base and J by 5 bases, 7 bases remained unmatched. Germline-derived CDR1 and CDR2 are PRHDT and FYEKMQ (reference sequence). The CDR3 totals 15 residues. The DNA for the CDR3 is TGTGCCAGCAGCTTAGAAGGGGGCGGAAGGACTGAAGCTTTCTTT. Protein: CASSLEGGGRTEAFF.

The chain is built from TRBV5-1 and TRBJ2-2; 7 bases line up with TRBD2. CDR1 and CDR2 (germline): SGHRS, YFSETQ. After removal of 4 bases from V and 5 bases from J, the junction contained 5 bases not matched to a gene. The CDR3 covers 14 residues. The CDR3 nucleotides read TGCGCCAGCAGCAGGGACGGGGGGACCGGGGAGCTGTTTTTT. Protein: CASSRDGGTGELFF.

This chain links TRBV18 with TRBJ1-1; tentatively, D is TRBD1 (6 bases). The ends were cut back, 4 bases at V and 1 base at J, with 7 bases in the middle. The CDR3 has 13 amino acids. The germline gives CDR1 KGHSH, CDR2 LQKENI. For the CDR3, the DNA is TGTGCCAGCTCACAACAGGGGAACACTGAAGCTTTCTTT. Its protein is CASSQQGNTEAFF.

The chain uses TRBV5-1 and TRBJ1-1; 7 bases are shared with TRBD1. Per the germline V gene, CDR1 is SGHRS and CDR2 is YFSETQ. This CDR3 region has 14 residues. Trimming at V came to 3 bases and at J to 0 bases, leaving 2 bases not matched to a gene. For the CDR3, the DNA is TGCGCCAGCAGCTCGGGACAGTTGAACACTGAAGCTTTCTTT. Translated, it gives CASSSGQLNTEAFF.

The chain employs TRBV7-9 and TRBJ2-5; 7 nucleotides align to TRBD2. The CDR3 has 17 amino acids. Germline lookup yields CDR1 SEHNR and CDR2 FQNEAQ (reference sequence). V dropped 5 bases and J dropped 5; count of bases not matched to a gene: 17. This CDR3 reads CASSGPGLIPRGETQYF. CDR3 DNA sequence: TGTGCCAGCAGCGGGCCGGGACTAATCCCGAGGGGCGAGACCCAGTACTTC.

This chain's CDR3 is CASSISGQGEQYF. In DNA form, the CDR3 reads TGTGCCAGTAGTATCTCAGGTCAAGGCGAGCAGTACTTC. The V and J genes are TRBV19 and TRBJ2-7; D uncertain. Germline values: CDR1 LNHDA, CDR2 SQIVND (reference sequence). V lost 3 bases to trimming and J lost 6 bases, with 12 bases between them. This CDR3 is built from 13 residues.

This rearrangement joins TRBV27 to TRBJ1-2; D gene unclear. Trimming cost V 3 bases and J 1 base, with 6 bases left between them. Germline loops: CDR1 MNHEY, CDR2 SMNVEV (reference sequence). The CDR3 runs to 13 residues. The CDR3 protein is CASSFEGNYGYTF. CDR3 bases: TGTGCCAGCAGTTTCGAGGGTAACTATGGCTACACCTTC.

V gene TRBV28 combines with J gene TRBJ1-6; no reliable D call. The CDR3 spans 12 residues. V shed 3 bases and J shed 7 bases, with 4 bases lying between them. Germline V gene sequence: CDR1 MDHEN, CDR2 SYDVKM. CDR3 sequence reads: CASSFRNSPLHF. In nucleotides, the CDR3 is TGTGCCAGCAGTTTCAGGAATTCACCCCTCCACTTT.

The rearrangement uses TRBV9 and TRBJ2-5, with TRBD1 matching 7 bases. Germline V gene sequence: CDR1 SGDLS, CDR2 YYNGEE. Losses at the gene ends were 3 bases for V and 1 base for J; bases not matched to a gene: 6. There are 15 residues in the CDR3. The CDR3 sequence is CASSAGQAVQETQYF. The CDR3 DNA sequence: TGTGCCAGCAGCGCAGGACAGGCGGTCCAAGAGACCCAGTACTTC. Full variable domain (remainder filled in from reference TRBV9 and TRBJ2-5): DSGVTQTPKHLITATGQRVTLRCSPRSGDLSVYWYQQSLDQGLQFLIQYYNGEERAKGNILERFSAQQFPDLHSELNLSSLELGDSALYFCASSAGQAVQETQYFGPGTRLLVL.

V gene TRBV27 combines with J gene TRBJ2-5; tentatively, D is TRBD2 (6 bases). Trimming stripped 5 bases from V and 2 bases from J, with 18 bases between. The CDR3 has 16 amino acids. Per the germline V gene, CDR1 is MNHEY and CDR2 is SMNVEV (reference sequence). DNA of the CDR3: TGTGCCAGCAGTCCGATTAACTTGGGGGGACAAGAGACCCAGTACTTC. Encoded protein: CASSPINLGGQETQYF.

The chain carries TRBV7-2 and TRBJ2-7, with D perhaps TRBD1 (5 bases). The germline V and J ends were trimmed by 2 bases and 6 bases, with 8 bases remaining between them. This CDR3 is built from 12 residues. The germline gives CDR1 SGHTA, CDR2 FQGNSA. This CDR3 reads CASSLFGAEQYF. CDR3 DNA sequence: TGTGCCAGCAGCTTATTTGGGGCCGAGCAGTACTTC.

For the CDR3, the DNA is TGTGCCAGCAGCAAGGATGGGGGGACTAATGAAAAACTGTTTTTT. Its translation: CASSKDGGTNEKLFF. This chain links TRBV5-4 with TRBJ1-4; tentatively, D is TRBD1 (5 bases). CDR1 and CDR2 from the germline V gene are SGHNT and YYREEE (reference sequence). This CDR3 comprises 15 residues. Trimming removed 4 bases at V and 2 bases at J, with 12 bases between.

The chain links TRBV18 to TRBJ1-6; 8 bases map to TRBD1. Germline trimming cut 5 bases from V and 10 bases from J; bases unmatched to any gene: 10. The CDR3 is 15 amino acids. The V gene's germline CDR1 is KGHSH and CDR2 LQKENI. CDR3 in amino acids: CASSTSGQVSSPLHF. CDR3 DNA sequence: TGTGCCAGCTCAACTTCGGGACAGGTTTCCTCACCCCTCCACTTT.

The chain recombines TRBV6-1 with TRBJ2-7; unclear D gene. With 10 bases removed from V and 5 bases from J, the gap between germline ends came to 15 bases. The germline gives CDR1 MNHNS, CDR2 SASEGT. This CDR3 contains 12 residues. The CDR3 reads CATLPQENEQYF. The CDR3 DNA is TGTGCCACCCTCCCCCAAGAGAACGAGCAGTACTTC.

The V gene is TRBV4-3, the J gene TRBJ1-3; no clear D. Germline V gene lookup returns CDR1 LGHNA and CDR2 YSLEER. The length of the CDR3 is 15 residues. V was trimmed by 0 bases and J by 3 bases, leaving 9 bases between them. The DNA for the CDR3 is TGCGCCAGCAGCCAAGATCGAGTTATTGGAAACACCATATATTTT. As protein: CASSQDRVIGNTIYF.

The chain links TRBV7-9 to TRBJ2-7, with 8 positions matching TRBD1. Looked up from germline, CDR1 is SEHNR and CDR2 is FQNEAQ (reference sequence). Unmatched junction bases numbered 15, after V lost 4 bases and J lost 1 base. This CDR3 region has 18 residues. The CDR3 loop reads CASSSNLPRGHKSYEQYF. The CDR3, as DNA: TGTGCCAGCAGCTCAAACCTACCCAGGGGGCATAAGTCCTACGAGCAGTACTTC.

V and J are TRBV19 and TRBJ2-5; D is possibly TRBD2 (5 bases). Germline values: CDR1 LNHDA, CDR2 SQIVND (reference sequence). This CDR3 region has 13 residues. The V and J ends lost 3 bases and 2 bases respectively, with 7 bases between them. The CDR3 coding sequence is TGTGCCAGTAGTATGGAGCGGCAAGAGACCCAGTACTTC. It is translated as CASSMERQETQYF.

The genes are TRBV6-5 and TRBJ1-6, with 8 bases matching TRBD1. Losses at the gene ends were 9 bases for V and 9 bases for J; bases not matched to a gene: 4. CDR1 is MNHEY and CDR2 is SVGAGI in the germline V gene. This CDR3 contains 12 residues. The CDR3 nucleotides are TGTGCCAGTCGGACAGGGATTTCACCCCTCCACTTT. This translates into CASRTGISPLHF.

The chain joins TRBV2 to TRBJ2-3; D is unresolved. Trimming left V 6 bases short and J 1 base short, with 11 bases between. The CDR3 consists of 14 residues. Per germline, CDR1 SNHLY and CDR2 FYNNEI. The CDR3 DNA reads TGTGCCAGCAGACGCGGAGATGGCACAGATACGCAGTATTTT. It yields the protein CASRRGDGTDTQYF.